The clone carrying this T cell receptor (beta chain) was seen only a few times. The antigen is undetermined. These data belong to a study of T-cell memory formation after mild COVID-19. At the level of the study: Largely donor-specific sequence clusters came from a couple of donors. Findings and limits, study-wide: Day 15 to 85 contractors were CD4/CD8 balanced; later expanders leaned CD4+. Contracting CD4+ clones were located mainly in CM and EM, and CD8+ clones in EMRA.

V gave up 3 bases and J gave up 2 bases, with 11 bases separating them. Germline CDR1 SEHNR, CDR2 FQNEAQ (reference sequence). This CDR3 region has 14 residues. TCRdb analysed the 5' RACE reads with MiXCR anew, one entry per CDR3 protein. Of approximately 150,000 distinct CDR3 sequences in the sample, about 14% were seen once. The sequence was obtained from an adult woman who had mild COVID-19 (a few samples of this study predate the infection). Cell type and time point are not known. The V call is TRBV7-9, the J call TRBJ2-7; no reliable D call. Material for sequencing was PBMCs or a T cell subset sorted from them (not recorded which). The CDR3 DNA reads as TGTGCCAGCAGCTTTTACGACCAGGCCTACGAGCAGTACTTC. It yields the protein CASSFYDQAYEQYF.